This entry lists 15 T cell receptor beta chains sequenced from one sample in a study of blood T cell repertoires in COVID-19. This table comes from immunoSEQ multiplex PCR, and its TCRdb copy is limited to in-frame clones, with some not included. The table records around 140,000 clones, over 80% of them present only once. The specimen sequenced was peripheral blood. The receptors originated from a man aged 55 to 69 with active or convalescent COVID-19.

The gene calls are TRBV13 and TRBJ2-5; the match to TRBD1 covers 8 bases. Germline values: CDR1 PRHDT, CDR2 FYEKMQ (reference sequence). V lost 5 bases and J lost 5; bases outside the gene matches: 7. This CDR3 spans 14 amino acids. This chain's CDR3 is CASSKQGGGETQYF. CDR3 nucleotide sequence: TGTGCCAGCAGCAAACAGGGGGGAGGTGAGACCCAGTACTTC.

The gene calls are TRBV3-1 (or the pseudogene TRBV3-2) and TRBJ2-1, with D perhaps TRBD1 (5 bases). Between the trimmed V and J ends, which lost 2 bases and 8 bases, there was a span of 10 bases. Germline V CDR1 and CDR2: LGHDT, YNNKEL (reference sequence). The CDR3 totals 13 residues. The CDR3 region is CASSQQGGHEQFF. The CDR3, as DNA: TGTGCCAGCAGCCAACAGGGTGGACATGAGCAGTTCTTC.

This chain links TRBV23-1 with TRBJ2-7; weak D call: TRBD2 (7 bases). TRBV23-1 is noted as an ORF with a role that remains uncertain. The CDR3 extends over 15 amino acids. Between the trimmed V and J ends, which lost 0 bases and 5 bases, there was a span of 14 bases. This CDR3 reads CASSQSGGPSHEQYF. Written as DNA, the CDR3 is TGCGCCAGCAGTCAATCGGGGGGGCCTTCCCACGAGCAGTACTTC.

The rearrangement uses TRBV14 and TRBJ1-4; D not resolved. This CDR3 region has 17 residues. Germline V gene data show CDR1 as SGHDN and CDR2 as FVKESK. Trimming pared 1 base from V and 5 bases from J, leaving 17 bases between. CDR3 sequence reads: CASSQVAGWQRNEKLFF. CDR3 coding DNA: TGTGCCAGCAGCCAAGTAGCCGGCTGGCAGAGAAATGAAAAACTGTTTTTT.

The genes are TRBV19 and TRBJ1-4, with 7 bases lining up with TRBD1. Germline V gives CDR1 LNHDA, CDR2 SQIVND (reference sequence). Unmatched junction bases numbered 12, after V lost 3 bases and J lost 2 bases. This CDR3 comprises 18 residues. Here the CDR3 reads CASSIRTGGLGTNEKLFF. CDR3 in DNA: TGTGCCAGTAGTATTCGGACAGGAGGATTGGGGACTAATGAAAAACTGTTTTTT.

The chain carries TRBV24-1 and TRBJ1-6; D gene unclear. Trimming left V 5 bases short and J 3 bases short, with 7 bases between. The CDR3 is made up of 14 amino acids. Germline loops: CDR1 KGHDR, CDR2 SFDVKD. This CDR3 reads CATSAGGYNSPLHF. The CDR3 DNA sequence: TGTGCCACCAGTGCCGGAGGCTATAATTCACCCCTCCACTTT.

V usage is TRBV4-1 and J usage is TRBJ2-7, with D tentatively TRBD1 (5 bases). The germline V gene has CDR1 MGHRA and CDR2 YSYEKL. The CDR3 consists of 15 residues. Trimming took off 1 base at V and 0 bases at J, with 10 bases between the two ends. Here the CDR3 reads CASSQGERGSYEQYF. The CDR3 coding sequence is TGCGCCAGCAGCCAAGGTGAAAGGGGCTCCTACGAGCAGTACTTC.

The V and J genes are TRBV19 and TRBJ1-5; D is unresolved. CDR3 size: 15 residues. In germline, CDR1 is LNHDA, CDR2 SQIVND (reference sequence). Between the trimmed V and J ends, which lost 4 bases and 5 bases, there was a span of 15 bases. Here the CDR3 DNA reads TGTGCCAGTAGTACCGTTGTGAGGGCTGATCAGCCCCAGCATTTT. Translation: CASSTVVRADQPQHF.

CDR3 sequence (DNA): TGTGCCAGCAGGGCCCAGGGGGGTTCCCCCTACGAGCAGTACTTC. Amino acids: CASRAQGGSPYEQYF. The V and J genes are TRBV6-5 and TRBJ2-7, with D maybe TRBD1 (7 bases). Trimming left V 6 bases short and J 2 bases short, with 17 bases between. Germline assignment: CDR1 MNHEY and CDR2 SVGAGI. This CDR3 comprises 15 residues.

The V call is TRBV21-1, the J call TRBJ2-3; the table's TRBD1 call for D was not verified on the DNA. TRBV21-1 is deemed a pseudogene. This CDR3 is built from 15 residues. The CDR3 protein is CASRTPISGTDTQYF. The CDR3 DNA reads as TGTGCCAGCAGGACACCCATCTCGGGCACAGATACGCAGTATTTT.

The chain joins TRBV27 to TRBJ2-7, with TRBD2 matching over 9 bases. Germline CDR1 is MNHEY and CDR2 is SMNVEV (reference sequence). V shed 2 bases and J 7 bases; nucleotides not matched to a gene: 12. The CDR3 is 16 residues long. In nucleotides, the CDR3 is TGTGCCAGCAGTTTAGGGTCTCTAGCGGGGTCAAATGAGCAGTACTTC. Protein product: CASSLGSLAGSNEQYF.

The rearrangement links TRBV5-6 to TRBJ2-3, with D possibly being TRBD2 (6 bases). This CDR3 is 16 amino acids long. Germline assignment: CDR1 SGHDT and CDR2 YYEEEE. The V gene lost 6 bases and the J gene lost 2 bases, with 19 bases spanning the gap. The CDR3 DNA follows: TGTGCCAGCACCTCCACGCTAGCGTCTTACACAGATACGCAGTATTTT. Translation gives CASTSTLASYTDTQYF. Full variable domain (missing parts from reference TRBV5-6 and TRBJ2-3): DAGVTQSPTHLIKTRGQQVTLRCSPKSGHDTVSWYQQALGQGPQFIFQYYEEEERQRGNFPDRFSGHQFPNYSSELNVNALLLGDSALYLCASTSTLASYTDTQYFGPGTRLTVL.

The V call is TRBV6-5, the J call TRBJ2-5; 9 positions agree with TRBD2. Trimming removed 5 bases from V and 6 bases from J; junction bases left unmatched: 10. The CDR3 totals 15 residues. In germline, CDR1 is MNHEY, CDR2 SVGAGI. The CDR3 sequence is CASSPIGSGRKTQYF. The CDR3 DNA is TGTGCCAGCAGTCCCATCGGCAGCGGGAGGAAGACCCAGTACTTC.

V usage is TRBV2 and J usage is TRBJ1-5; D is possibly TRBD1 (5 bases). Trimming took 7 bases from V and 0 from J, leaving 13 bases between them. The CDR3 runs 15 residues. CDR1 is SNHLY and CDR2 is FYNNEI in the germline V gene. CDR3 sequence reads: CASNEDTYSNQPQHF. CDR3 DNA sequence: TGTGCCAGCAACGAGGACACTTATAGCAATCAGCCCCAGCATTTT.

The J gene is TRBJ2-2, the V gene TRBV29-1; 7 nucleotides agree with TRBD1. CDR1 SQVTM and CDR2 ANQGSEA come from the germline V gene. This CDR3 is built from 15 residues. V trimming: 7 bases; J trimming: 0 bases; junction bases outside the gene matches: 8. The DNA for the CDR3 is TGCAGCGCCCTCGACAGGGCCACGAACACCGGGGAGCTGTTTTTT. The encoded protein is CSALDRATNTGELFF.